This note documents a single T cell receptor (beta chain) sequence. No cognate antigen has been identified for it. No clone much larger than this one lies a single base away; base qualities are absent. TCRbeta CDR3 regions were amplified from genomic DNA using the immunoSEQ Assay, a bias-controlled multiplex PCR. Regarding the original processing steps: Nucleated cell counts per sample were estimated from amplification of reference gene primers within the assay. Sequence reads were collapsed and filtered to measure the absolute abundance of every unique TCRbeta CDR3 rearrangement. For each sample, productive Simpson clonality was calculated as the square root of Simpson's diversity index across productive rearrangements. TCRdb obtained this table from immuneACCESS and retained in-frame rearrangements with V and J assigned. These tables miss some clones; where compared with another copy, unresolved V genes account for less than half of the shortfall, and the remainder is unexplained. The V and J calls and clone size are taken from that table; D and trimming were inferred from the DNA. The sample table shows about 140,000 clones, and 80% to 90% are seen once. The ten largest clones represent approximately 0.98% of the sample.

The sample originates from a study of blood T cell repertoires in COVID-19 (dated by TCRdb to the early 2020s). Turning to the overall study: Samples from collaborators originated in the United States, Italy and Spain and spanned both the acute and convalescent phases of COVID-19. HLA class I and class II types, where available, came from metadata supplied by the sample provider rather than from assay-based typing. The dataset comprised deeply sampled blood TCRbeta repertoires from subjects exposed to, actively infected with, or recovered from COVID-19. The samples were drawn from the first 160 participants of the ongoing ImmuneRACE study and from 1,254 subjects provided by 6 global collaborators. A freely available public database, intended as a resource for researchers studying the immune response to SARS-CoV-2, is where the repertoires were released. Nearly every sample came with metadata listing a de-identified subject ID, COVID-19 status, age in years and sex. The material from the prospective study consisted of cDNA or gDNA derived from T cells, B-cell-depleted T cells, or PBMCs. Here is what the overall study found, with its caveats: Clinical and demographic metadata were provided uncurated, with the amount varying by source and participant.

The collaborating institutions used their own protocols to collect whole blood in K2EDTA tubes. For TCRbeta analysis, collaborators shipped samples as frozen whole blood, isolated PBMCs, or DNA extracted from either of those sample types. V is cut by 6 bases and J by 3 bases, and the space between the germline ends is 9 bases. CDR3 length: 12 amino acids, cysteine to phenylalanine. The kept DNA is CDR3 alone, 36 bases in frame from the first base. CDR1 and CDR2 were assigned from the germline V gene as SGHRS and YFSETQ. The origin of this receptor is a woman in her forties or fifties with acute or convalescent COVID-19. The source material was peripheral blood. Recombination linked TRBV5-1 to TRBJ1-1, with the D gene not clear enough to name. The CDR3 is CASTNGDTEAFF. The nucleotide sequence reads TGCGCCAGCACTAACGGGGACACTGAAGCTTTCTTT.